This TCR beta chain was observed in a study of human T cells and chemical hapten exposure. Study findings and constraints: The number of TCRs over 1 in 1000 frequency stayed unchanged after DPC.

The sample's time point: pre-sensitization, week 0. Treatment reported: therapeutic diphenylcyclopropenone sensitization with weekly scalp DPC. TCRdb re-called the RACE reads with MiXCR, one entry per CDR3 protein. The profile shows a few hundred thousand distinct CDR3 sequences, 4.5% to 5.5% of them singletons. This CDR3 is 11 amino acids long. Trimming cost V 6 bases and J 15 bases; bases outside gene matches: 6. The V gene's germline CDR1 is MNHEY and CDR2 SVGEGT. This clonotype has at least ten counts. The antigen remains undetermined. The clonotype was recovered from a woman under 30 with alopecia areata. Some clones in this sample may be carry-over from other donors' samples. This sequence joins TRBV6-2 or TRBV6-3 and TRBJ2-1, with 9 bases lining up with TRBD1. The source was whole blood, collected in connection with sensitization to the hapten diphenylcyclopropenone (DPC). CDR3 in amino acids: CASRDRGSWFF. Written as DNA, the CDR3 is TGTGCCAGCAGGGACAGGGGATCATGGTTCTTC.